Reported below is one T cell receptor beta chain. TCRdb keeps only in-frame clones here, not all; method: immunoSEQ multiplex PCR. The data contain approximately 15,000 clones, roughly 80% of them singletons. This specimen comes from a study of blood T cell repertoires in COVID-19. About the research overall: The United States, Italy and Spain supplied acute and convalescent COVID-19 samples. From T cells, B-cell-depleted T cells, or PBMCs came the material, which was cDNA or gDNA.

The germline V gene encodes CDR1 LNHNV and CDR2 YYDKDF (reference sequence). The V end was cut by 3 bases, the J end by 7 bases, with 15 bases between. The CDR3 spans 14 residues. The chain has TRBV15 and TRBJ1-1; D is possibly TRBD1 (5 bases). This TCR was sampled from a human donor in a cohort sampled during active COVID-19. Material for sequencing was peripheral blood. The CDR3 spells CATSSLRGFGEAFF. Here the CDR3 DNA reads TGTGCCACCAGCAGCCTAAGGGGATTCGGTGAAGCTTTCTTT.